This TCR beta chain originates from a study of blood T cell repertoires in COVID-19. The V and J ends lost 6 bases and 14 bases respectively, with 14 bases between them. This CDR3 region has 11 residues. Produced via immunoSEQ multiplex PCR; TCRdb's table is partial and in-frame only. In the table there are fewer than 450,000 clones, over 70% of which are singletons. This TCR was sampled from a woman in her forties or fifties with COVID-19, enrolled during active disease. Source material: peripheral blood. The chain links TRBV12-3 or TRBV12-4 to TRBJ2-1, with a weak D call TRBD2 (6 bases). CDR3 in amino acids: CASRLRLVKFF. The DNA for the CDR3 is TGTGCCAGCAGGCTGCGACTAGTAAAGTTCTTC.